These T cell receptor beta chains were read from a single sample in a study of PD-1 blockade in classical Hodgkin lymphoma. Some clones are missing from TCRdb's copy, which holds only in-frame ones; the method was immunoSEQ multiplex PCR. The table records roughly 30,000 clones, over 75% of them present only once. This specimen was CD4+ T cells from blood, taken before the fourth cycle of nivolumab. All receptors derive from a human donor with classical Hodgkin lymphoma. CDR3s include the opening cysteine and the closing phenylalanine or tryptophan. The D gene is left open where the match is weak. A clone size is listed for some rows: how often the clone was seen (once, few, many), or a class if it is expanded.

j_call: TRBJ2-4; d_call: .; v_call: TRBV7-9; clone_size: .; cdr3_aa: CASSPVNAKNIQYF; cdr3_nt: TGTGCTAGCAGCCCAGTCAACGCCAAAAACATTCAGTACTTC
j_call: TRBJ1-1; d_call: .; v_call: TRBV2; clone_size: .; cdr3_aa: CASSGQINTEAFF; cdr3_nt: TGTGCCAGCAGCGGACAGATTAACACTGAAGCTTTCTTT
j_call: TRBJ1-2; d_call: TRBD1; v_call: TRBV7-8; clone_size: .; cdr3_aa: CASSLGQGNYGYTF; cdr3_nt: TGTGCCAGCAGCTTAGGACAGGGGAACTATGGCTACACCTTC
j_call: TRBJ1-2; d_call: TRBD1; v_call: TRBV9; clone_size: .; cdr3_aa: CASSGSGTGSYTF; cdr3_nt: TGTGCCAGCAGCGGATCCGGGACAGGGAGCTACACCTTC
j_call: TRBJ1-1; d_call: .; v_call: TRBV5-1; clone_size: few; cdr3_aa: CASSLQDLNTEAFF; cdr3_nt: TGCGCCAGCAGCCTTCAGGACTTGAACACTGAAGCTTTCTTT
j_call: TRBJ1-2; d_call: TRBD1; v_call: TRBV9; clone_size: few; cdr3_aa: CASSEGTGANYGYTF; cdr3_nt: TGTGCCAGCAGCGAGGGGACAGGGGCTAACTATGGCTACACCTTC
j_call: TRBJ1-5; d_call: TRBD1; v_call: TRBV6-6; clone_size: .; cdr3_aa: CASSGDRNQPQHF; cdr3_nt: TGTGCCAGCAGTGGGGACAGAAATCAGCCCCAGCATTTT
j_call: TRBJ1-4; d_call: TRBD1; v_call: TRBV5-4; clone_size: .; cdr3_aa: CASSQTGATNEKLFF; cdr3_nt: TGTGCCAGCAGCCAGACAGGGGCAACTAATGAAAAACTGTTTTTT
j_call: TRBJ2-5; d_call: .; v_call: TRBV29-1; clone_size: .; cdr3_aa: CSVDLWGGLQETQYF; cdr3_nt: TGCAGCGTTGATTTATGGGGGGGGCTTCAAGAGACCCAGTACTTC
j_call: TRBJ1-1; d_call: TRBD1; v_call: TRBV6-1; clone_size: .; cdr3_aa: CASTTGRTEAFF; cdr3_nt: TGTGCCAGCACGACAGGGAGGACTGAAGCTTTCTTT
j_call: TRBJ2-1; d_call: .; v_call: TRBV7-2; clone_size: .; cdr3_aa: CASSPAGRSYIEQFF; cdr3_nt: TGTGCCAGCAGCCCGGCCGGACGTTCGTATATTGAGCAGTTCTTC
j_call: TRBJ2-3; d_call: TRBD2; v_call: TRBV4-2; clone_size: .; cdr3_aa: CASSRGTSGMDSTDTQYF; cdr3_nt: TGTGCCAGCAGCCGCGGGACTAGCGGGATGGATAGCACAGATACGCAGTATTTT
j_call: TRBJ2-7; d_call: .; v_call: TRBV19; clone_size: .; cdr3_aa: CASSRRTGPTYEQYF; cdr3_nt: TGTGCCAGTAGTAGAAGAACGGGGCCTACCTACGAGCAGTACTTC
j_call: TRBJ1-2; d_call: .; v_call: TRBV19; clone_size: .; cdr3_aa: CASSMYRTGYTF; cdr3_nt: TGTGCCAGTAGTATGTACAGGACCGGCTACACCTTC
j_call: TRBJ2-3; d_call: TRBD1; v_call: TRBV29-1; clone_size: .; cdr3_aa: CSAGQGGDDTQYF; cdr3_nt: TGCAGCGCTGGACAGGGGGGGGATGATACGCAGTATTTT
j_call: TRBJ2-2; d_call: .; v_call: TRBV10-3; clone_size: .; cdr3_aa: CATQVSGNTGELFF; cdr3_nt: TGTGCCACCCAGGTTAGCGGTAACACCGGGGAGCTGTTTTTT
j_call: TRBJ2-5; d_call: TRBD2; v_call: TRBV5-4; clone_size: .; cdr3_aa: CASSLNSGGSETQYF; cdr3_nt: TGTGCCAGCAGCTTGAACAGCGGGGGTTCTGAGACCCAGTACTTC
j_call: TRBJ2-7; d_call: TRBD1; v_call: TRBV5-1; clone_size: .; cdr3_aa: CASSPGQSSYEQYF; cdr3_nt: TGCGCCAGCAGCCCGGGACAGTCCTCCTACGAGCAGTACTTC
j_call: TRBJ2-3; d_call: TRBD1; v_call: TRBV27; clone_size: .; cdr3_aa: CASSGTASTDTQYF; cdr3_nt: TGTGCCAGCAGTGGGACAGCAAGCACAGATACGCAGTATTTT
j_call: TRBJ2-1; d_call: .; v_call: TRBV9; clone_size: .; cdr3_aa: CASSVWGSSYNEQFF; cdr3_nt: TGTGCCAGCAGCGTATGGGGGAGCTCCTACAATGAGCAGTTCTTC
j_call: TRBJ2-7; d_call: .; v_call: TRBV7-2; clone_size: .; cdr3_aa: CASSWTFRSGAPYEQYF; cdr3_nt: TGTGCCAGCAGCTGGACCTTCAGATCCGGGGCCCCCTACGAGCAGTACTTC
j_call: TRBJ1-5; d_call: .; v_call: TRBV19; clone_size: .; cdr3_aa: CASTRTSRAQSAQHF; cdr3_nt: TGTGCCAGTACACGGACTTCGAGGGCGCAATCAGCCCAGCATTTT
j_call: TRBJ2-1; d_call: .; v_call: TRBV10-3; clone_size: .; cdr3_aa: CAISESIDEQFF; cdr3_nt: TGTGCCATCAGTGAGTCAATAGATGAGCAGTTCTTC
j_call: TRBJ2-6; d_call: TRBD1; v_call: TRBV11-2; clone_size: few; cdr3_aa: CASSNRDRVSGANVLTF; cdr3_nt: TGTGCCAGCAGCAATAGGGACAGGGTCTCTGGGGCCAACGTCCTGACTTTC
j_call: TRBJ1-1; d_call: .; v_call: TRBV11-1; clone_size: .; cdr3_aa: CASSLHRNTEAFF; cdr3_nt: TGTGCCAGCAGCTTACACAGGAACACTGAAGCTTTCTTT